The TCR beta chain described here comes from a study of T cell clonotyping in hematopoietic cell transplantation. Time point meaning: recipient sample about 28 days before transplant, after cytoreduction. General study results and limits: Recipient TCR diversity dropped after transplant; expanded clonotypes rose from day 30 to 180.

In the case of this clone: Its specificity is not known.

V was cut by 7 bases and J by 8 bases, with 20 bases left in between. The CDR3 totals 15 residues. Germline values: CDR1 MNHNY, CDR2 SVGAGI (reference sequence). Measured with immunoSEQ multiplex PCR; TCRdb has only the in-frame clones, and not every one. The data show several thousand clones, roughly three quarters seen once. This sequence originates from a man in his fifties or sixties with acute myeloid leukemia. Some clones in this sample may be carry-over from other donors' samples. The genes are TRBV6-6 and TRBJ1-4; D not resolved. The source was peripheral blood mononuclear cells, collected before stem cell transplant. CDR3: CASNPSPKKIEKLFF. CDR3 nucleotide sequence: TGTGCCAGCAACCCCTCGCCGAAGAAGATCGAAAAACTGTTTTTT.